The 2 T cell receptor beta chains reported below all come from one sample, sequenced in a study of long-term antiretroviral therapy in people with HIV (dated by TCRdb to the early 2020s). The immunoSEQ hsTCRB v3.0 assay was used at survey level resolution to sequence the TRB variable region. Drawn from immuneACCESS, this table holds only the in-frame rearrangements with V and J called that TCRdb kept. Clones are partly lost; checked studies trace under half to an unresolved V gene and leave the rest unexplained. This sample has some 33,000 clones in its table, and 95% to 98% of those were observed once. The ten biggest clones cover 1.5% to 2% of the sample. The material was unsorted PBMCs, obtained 7.6 years after starting antiretroviral therapy. The receptors derive from a man aged 25-40 years with HIV.

The chain is built from TRBV6-6 and TRBJ2-7; TRBD2 matches 8 bases. The CDR3 contains 15 residues. V shed 0 bases, J shed 1 base, and the junction held 2 bases outside the gene matches. CDR1 MNHNY and CDR2 SVGAGI come from the germline V gene (reference sequence). CDR3 bases: TGTGCCAGCAGTTACTCGACGGGGGGGTCCTACGAGCAGTACTTC. Amino acids: CASSYSTGGSYEQYF.

The CDR3 loop is CASSVGSGQGALEQYF. CDR3 in DNA: TGTGCCAGCAGCGTAGGCTCGGGACAGGGGGCGCTCGAGCAGTACTTC. The chain couples TRBV9 to TRBJ2-7; 12 bases map to TRBD1. After removal of 0 bases from V and 6 bases from J, the junction contained 7 bases not matched to a gene. The CDR3 contains 16 residues. Germline CDR1 SGDLS, CDR2 YYNGEE.